These 6 T cell receptor beta chains originate from one sample sequenced in a study of blood T cell repertoires in COVID-19. Some clones are missing from TCRdb's copy, which holds only in-frame ones; the method was immunoSEQ multiplex PCR. The sample lists about 87,000 clones, around 87% occurring once. Sequencing was done on a sample of peripheral blood. The receptor source for this set is a man in his forties with acute or convalescent COVID-19.

This clone has only a few counts. This chain connects TRBV7-8 to TRBJ1-2, with TRBD1 identical over 9 bases. Germline trimming cut 6 bases from V and 2 bases from J; bases unmatched to any gene: 1. Germline V gives CDR1 SGHVS, CDR2 FQNEAQ. The CDR3 is 13 residues long. The CDR3 protein is CASRGTGNYGYTF. DNA for the CDR3: TGTGCCAGCAGGGGGACAGGGAACTATGGCTACACCTTC.

J is TRBJ2-3 and V is TRBV5-4, with D possibly matching TRBD2 (6 bases). The CDR3 is 13 residues long. The V gene's germline CDR1 is SGHNT and CDR2 YYREEE (reference sequence). Between the trimmed V and J ends, which lost 0 bases and 6 bases, there was a span of 8 bases. The CDR3 coding sequence is TGTGCCAGCAGCTTGGTTCGGGGGGATACGCAGTATTTT. This encodes CASSLVRGDTQYF.

The chain joins TRBV3-1 (or the pseudogene TRBV3-2) to TRBJ1-6; D possibly corresponds to TRBD1 (5 bases). CDR3 length equals 13 residues. CDR1 and CDR2 (germline): LGHDT, YNNKEL (reference sequence). Trimming left V 4 bases short and J 10 bases short, with 11 bases between. The CDR3 bases are TGTGCCAGCAGCCTCAACAGGAACTCACCCCTCCACTTT. The encoded protein is CASSLNRNSPLHF.

The sample holds one count of this clone. The chain combines TRBV19 with TRBJ2-3, with 11 bases fitting TRBD2. V was clipped by 6 bases and J by 5 bases; unmatched bases: 4. The V gene's germline CDR1 is LNHDA and CDR2 SQIVND (reference sequence). CDR3 length equals 14 residues. CDR3 coding DNA: TGTGCCAGTAGGACTAGCGGGGAGGGAGATACGCAGTATTTT. Its protein product is CASRTSGEGDTQYF. Combining the CDR3 with reference TRBV19 and TRBJ2-3 gives the whole variable domain DGGITQSPKYLFRKEGQNVTLSCEQNLNHDAMYWYRQDPGQGLRLIYYSQIVNDFQKGDIAEGYSVSREKKESFPLTVTSAQKNPTAFYLCASRTSGEGDTQYFGPGTRLTVL.

The J gene is TRBJ1-2, the V gene TRBV30; 8 bases align to TRBD1. The CDR3 is made up of 14 amino acids. The J segment lost 2 bases and the V segment lost 3 bases, leaving 5 bases of the junction unmatched. The germline gives CDR1 GTSNPN, CDR2 SVGIG (reference sequence). CDR3 sequence (DNA): TGTGCCTGGAGCCCAGGGGGCGCGAACTATGGCTACACCTTC. It specifies CAWSPGGANYGYTF.

CDR3 loop: CASSEAGGNYGYTF. For the CDR3, the DNA is TGTGCCAGCAGTGAAGCAGGAGGGAACTATGGCTACACCTTC. The chain uses TRBV6-1 and TRBJ1-2; D remains unclear. This CDR3 contains 14 residues. The germline CDR1 and CDR2 sequences are MNHNS and SASEGT. Trimming took 0 bases from V and 2 from J, leaving 7 bases between them.